One and the same sample provided the 22 T cell receptor beta chains below, sequenced in a study of T-cell reconstitution after alpha-beta-depleted transplantation in children. Unique molecular identifiers were built into the TCRbeta library. One entry per CDR3 protein, called by TCRdb with MiXCR from the PCR reads. This sample has fewer than 700,000 distinct CDR3 sequences, with under 15% found just once. The specimen was PBMCs, mostly from graft donor cells, collected 360 days after TCRalphabeta/CD19-depleted stem cell transplant. These receptors originate from a male patient aged 5 to 17 who had a stem cell transplant for acute myeloid leukemia, so the T cells may come from the graft donor.

This clonotype was counted ten times or more. The chain employs TRBV7-9 and TRBJ2-7; no clear D. V was shortened by 2 bases and J by 6 bases, with 20 bases between the two germline ends. The CDR3 contains 16 residues. Germline lookup yields CDR1 SEHNR and CDR2 FQNEAQ (reference sequence). As DNA, the CDR3 is TGTGCCAGCAGCTTAAGTGGGTCGGTTCAATGGGGCGAGCAGTACTTC. Its translation: CASSLSGSVQWGEQYF.

The genes are TRBV6-1 and TRBJ2-3; 9 nucleotides line up with TRBD2. Trimming removed 5 bases from V and 6 bases from J; junction bases left unmatched: 12. The CDR3 runs to 16 residues. Germline CDR1 is MNHNS and CDR2 is SASEGT. DNA for the CDR3: TGTGCCAGCAGTATTCTTCTGGCGGGAGGGGTGGATACGCAGTATTTT. It encodes CASSILLAGGVDTQYF.

The V and J genes are TRBV29-1 and TRBJ2-1; TRBD2 matches at 12 bases. The length of the CDR3 is 12 residues. CDR1 and CDR2 from the germline V gene are SQVTM and ANQGSEA. CDR3 sequence: CSRTSGTGEQFF. The CDR3 coding sequence is TGCAGTAGGACTAGCGGGACCGGTGAGCAGTTCTTC.

Comment on this clonotype: Given a much more abundant clone one base away, this may be a read error. The CDR3 here is CASRVGRGKETEYF. For the CDR3, the DNA is TGTGCCAGCAGAGTGGGTAGGGGGAAGGAGACCGAGTACTTC. The chain links TRBV6-1 to TRBJ2-5; a possible D gene is TRBD1 (6 bases). This CDR3 spans 14 amino acids. Germline V lookup: CDR1 MNHNS, CDR2 SASEGT.

This clonotype was counted a few times. This sequence joins TRBV20-1 and TRBJ2-3; 11 positions match TRBD2. V was pared by 5 bases and J by 2 bases, with 15 bases of the junction left unmatched. Germline values: CDR1 DFQATT, CDR2 SNEGSKA (reference sequence). The CDR3 is 18 residues long. CDR3 nucleotides: TGCAGTGCTGCGCGACCCCCAGGGACTAGCGGAACCACAGATACGCAGTATTTT. This gives the protein CSAARPPGTSGTTDTQYF.

This clonotype was observed at least ten times. The chain links TRBV7-3 to TRBJ2-5; 7 bases are a match to TRBD1. The CDR3 consists of 15 residues. Unmatched junction bases numbered 8, after V lost 5 bases and J lost 2 bases. CDR1 is SGHTA and CDR2 is FQGTGA in the germline V gene. CDR3 sequence reads: CASSLWTGRQETQYF. The CDR3 coding sequence is TGTGCCAGCAGCCTATGGACAGGACGACAAGAGACCCAGTACTTC.

The V and J genes are TRBV6-2 or TRBV6-3 and TRBJ2-1, with D possibly called TRBD1 or TRBD2 (6 bases each). Germline V gene sequence: CDR1 MNHEY, CDR2 SVGEGT. Trimming took 4 bases from V and 4 from J, leaving 26 bases between them. The CDR3 totals 19 residues. CDR3 region: CASSWTSDASPGAYNEQFF. CDR3 nucleotides: TGTGCCAGCAGTTGGACGAGCGACGCAAGTCCGGGGGCGTACAATGAGCAGTTCTTC.

This clonotype was found a few times. This chain uses TRBV12-3 or TRBV12-4 with TRBJ2-2; the D is unclear. Trimming removed 5 bases at V and 4 bases at J, with 11 bases between. The CDR3 is 14 residues long. DNA of the CDR3: TGTGCCAGCAGTCTCCCTCGTCCCACCGGGGAGCTGTTTTTT. It yields the protein CASSLPRPTGELFF.

In its sample, this clonotype was seen a few times. The genes are TRBV20-1 and TRBJ1-1; unclear D gene. Per germline, CDR1 DFQATT and CDR2 SNEGSKA (reference sequence). This CDR3 is built from 14 residues. With 3 bases removed from V and 0 bases from J, the gap between germline ends came to 11 bases. The CDR3 DNA follows: TGCAGTGCTAGCAGGTACCTCCTGAACACTGAAGCTTTCTTT. Its translation is CSASRYLLNTEAFF.

The chain's CDR3 is CASSFGSGSELTDTQYF. CDR3 coding DNA: TGTGCCAGCAGCTTTGGAAGCGGGAGTGAATTAACAGATACGCAGTATTTT. The genes are TRBV7-2 and TRBJ2-3, with 8 bases lining up with TRBD2. CDR1 and CDR2 (germline): SGHTA, FQGNSA. The CDR3 is 17 amino acids. V gave up 3 bases and J gave up 3 bases; unmatched junction bases: 11.

This rearrangement joins TRBV24-1 to TRBJ2-6; D possibly corresponds to TRBD1 (5 bases). V dropped 3 bases and J dropped 4 bases, with 12 bases sitting between them. CDR1 and CDR2 from the germline V gene are KGHDR and SFDVKD. The CDR3 loop spans 16 amino acids. CDR3 DNA sequence: TGTGCCACCAGTGATCCTACAGGTACCGGGGCCAACGTCCTGACTTTC. This gives the protein CATSDPTGTGANVLTF.

This clonotype has more than one count but fewer than ten. The genes are TRBV12-5 and TRBJ2-2; TRBD1 is a possible D gene (6 bases). Germline values: CDR1 LGHNT, CDR2 FRNRAP. The V end lost 1 base, the J end lost 2 bases, and 11 bases lay between the germline ends. CDR3 length equals 16 residues. CDR3 nucleotide sequence: TGTGCTAGTGGTTTGGACAGGGTGGTCAACACCGGGGAGCTGTTTTTT. This translates into CASGLDRVVNTGELFF.

This clonotype has a count of ten or more. The CDR3 DNA sequence: TGTGCCAGCAGTTACCTCACGATCTGGGGGGCGGGCGGGGAGCTGTTTTTT. This sequence encodes CASSYLTIWGAGGELFF. V and J are TRBV6-5 and TRBJ2-2; either TRBD1 or TRBD2 may supply D (6 bases each). Trimming took 2 bases from V and 7 from J, leaving 20 bases between them. The germline V gene has CDR1 MNHEY and CDR2 SVGAGI. The CDR3 totals 17 residues.

This clonotype was picked up many times. The rearrangement joins TRBV7-8 to TRBJ2-7; 8 bases map to TRBD2. This CDR3 is built from 15 residues. With V trimmed by 1 base and J by 4 bases, 6 bases remained unmatched. Germline loops: CDR1 SGHVS, CDR2 FQNEAQ. In nucleotides, the CDR3 is TGTGCCAGCAGCTTAGTCCGCCGGGAGGGTTACGAGCAGTACTTC. This sequence encodes CASSLVRREGYEQYF.

In this sample, this clonotype turned up many times. The chain links TRBV5-1 to TRBJ2-1; 11 bases are shared with TRBD2. Germline V gene lookup returns CDR1 SGHRS and CDR2 YFSETQ. This CDR3 is 14 amino acids long. The V gene end was trimmed by 5 bases and the J gene end by 6 bases; junction bases not matched to a gene: 4. CDR3 nucleotide sequence: TGCGCCAGCAGTTCGACTAGCGGGGTCAATGAGCAGTTCTTC. It codes for CASSSTSGVNEQFF. The variable domain in full, completed from reference TRBV5-1 and TRBJ2-1, reads KAGVTQTPRYLIKTRGQQVTLSCSPISGHRSVSWYQQTPGQGLQFLFEYFSETQRNKGNFPGRFSGRQFSNSRSEMNVSTLELGDSALYLCASSSTSGVNEQFFGPGTRLTVL.

This chain links TRBV5-1 with TRBJ2-2; TRBD2 matches 8 bases. Losses at the gene ends were 0 bases for V and 6 bases for J; bases not matched to a gene: 4. The CDR3 is 15 residues long. Germline lookup yields CDR1 SGHRS and CDR2 YFSETQ. The CDR3 loop is CASSLVAGYPGELFF. The CDR3 DNA sequence: TGCGCCAGCAGCTTGGTAGCGGGATACCCCGGGGAGCTGTTTTTT.

This clonotype has ten or more counts. The V gene is TRBV12-3 or TRBV12-4, the J gene TRBJ2-1; 7 nucleotides line up with TRBD2. CDR3 length: 16 residues. The J segment lost 4 bases and the V segment lost 2 bases, leaving 8 bases of the junction unmatched. The CDR3 region has the DNA TGTGCCAGCAGTTTATTTCCGGCGGGAGCTTACAATGAGCAGTTCTTC. It specifies CASSLFPAGAYNEQFF.

The table lists this clonotype with a few counts. The genes are TRBV20-1 and TRBJ2-2, with TRBD2 identical over 7 bases. CDR1 is DFQATT, CDR2 SNEGSKA, per germline (reference sequence). CDR3 length equals 16 residues. V gave up 5 bases and J gave up 4 bases; unmatched junction bases: 13. CDR3 loop: CSAAAPLAPTTGELFF. DNA for the CDR3: TGCAGTGCTGCGGCCCCACTAGCGCCAACCACCGGGGAGCTGTTTTTT.

This clonotype showed up many times. The chain carries TRBV7-6 and TRBJ1-1; no definite D call. Trimming removed 1 base at V and 1 base at J, with 4 bases between. The CDR3 sequence is 13 residues long. Germline V CDR1 and CDR2: SGHVS, FNYEAQ. The CDR3 DNA reads as TGTGCCAGCAGCTTAGGTCAGAACACTGAAGCTTTCTTT. Residues: CASSLGQNTEAFF.

This clonotype has more than one count but fewer than ten. The V and J genes are TRBV27 and TRBJ2-4, with 8 bases identical to TRBD2. The germline V gene has CDR1 MNHEY and CDR2 SMNVEV (reference sequence). V shed 6 bases and J 5 bases; nucleotides not matched to a gene: 15. The CDR3 loop spans 17 amino acids. CDR3 nucleotide sequence: TGTGCCAGCAGACCAAGGACCCGGGAGGGCCGAGAAAACATTCAGTACTTC. Its translation: CASRPRTREGRENIQYF.

The chain couples TRBV20-1 to TRBJ2-6, with TRBD1 identical over 8 bases. Germline V lookup: CDR1 DFQATT, CDR2 SNEGSKA (reference sequence). CDR3 length equals 17 residues. Trimming took 5 bases from V and 4 from J; bases not matched to a gene: 13. The CDR3 sequence is CSADRGPHGRGANVLTF. CDR3 DNA sequence: TGCAGTGCTGACAGGGGTCCCCATGGAAGGGGGGCCAACGTCCTGACTTTC.

This clonotype was detected only a few times. The J gene is TRBJ1-2, the V gene TRBV4-3; 7 bases map to TRBD1. CDR3 length: 17 amino acids. V lost 0 bases and J lost 4; bases outside the gene matches: 11. Germline V gives CDR1 LGHNA, CDR2 YSLEER. The CDR3 DNA sequence: TGCGCCAGCAGCCAAGATAATTGGTACAGGGGTATCTATGGCTACACCTTC. This codes for CASSQDNWYRGIYGYTF.